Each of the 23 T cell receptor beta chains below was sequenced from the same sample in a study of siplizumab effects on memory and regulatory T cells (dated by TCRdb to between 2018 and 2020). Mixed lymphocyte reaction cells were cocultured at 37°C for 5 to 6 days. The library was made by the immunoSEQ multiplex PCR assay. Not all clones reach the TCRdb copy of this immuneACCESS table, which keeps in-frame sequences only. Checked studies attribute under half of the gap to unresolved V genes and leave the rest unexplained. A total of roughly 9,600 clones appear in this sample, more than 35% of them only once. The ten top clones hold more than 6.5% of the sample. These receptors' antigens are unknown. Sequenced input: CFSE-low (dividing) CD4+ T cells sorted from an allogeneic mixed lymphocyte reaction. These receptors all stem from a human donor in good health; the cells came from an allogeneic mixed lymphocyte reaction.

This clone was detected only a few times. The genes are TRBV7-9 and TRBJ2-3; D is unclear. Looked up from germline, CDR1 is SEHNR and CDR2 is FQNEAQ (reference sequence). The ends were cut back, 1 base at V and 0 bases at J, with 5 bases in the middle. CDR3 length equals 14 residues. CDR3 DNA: TGTGCCAGCAGCTTAGGTAGAAGCACAGATACGCAGTATTTT. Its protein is CASSLGRSTDTQYF.

The CDR3 loop is CASSSNTDTQYF. The CDR3, as DNA: TGTGCCAGCAGCTCGAACACAGATACGCAGTATTTT. The chain employs TRBV7-9 and TRBJ2-3; D is uncertain. Germline CDR1 reads SEHNR; CDR2 reads FQNEAQ (reference sequence). Trimming cost V 4 bases and J 2 bases, with 4 bases left between them. The length of the CDR3 is 12 residues.

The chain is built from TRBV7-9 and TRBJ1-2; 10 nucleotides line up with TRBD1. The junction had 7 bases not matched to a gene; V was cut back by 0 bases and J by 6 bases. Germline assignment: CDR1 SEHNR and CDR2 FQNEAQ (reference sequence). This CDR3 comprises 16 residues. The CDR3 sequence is CASSLALPTGGDGYTF. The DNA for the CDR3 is TGTGCCAGCAGCTTAGCGCTGCCGACAGGGGGCGATGGCTACACCTTC.

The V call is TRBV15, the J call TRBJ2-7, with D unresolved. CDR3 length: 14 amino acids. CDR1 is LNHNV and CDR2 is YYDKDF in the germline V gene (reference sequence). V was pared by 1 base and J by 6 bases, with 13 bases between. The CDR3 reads CATSRGTEYREQYF. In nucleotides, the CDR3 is TGTGCCACCAGCAGAGGGACCGAGTATCGCGAGCAGTACTTC.

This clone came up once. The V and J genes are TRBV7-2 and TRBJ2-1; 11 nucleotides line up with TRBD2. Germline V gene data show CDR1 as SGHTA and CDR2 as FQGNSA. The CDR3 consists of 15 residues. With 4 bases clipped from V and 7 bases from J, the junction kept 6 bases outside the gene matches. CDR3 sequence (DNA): TGTGCCAGCAGCTCGACCGGGACTAGCGGAAATGAGCAGTTCTTC. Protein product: CASSSTGTSGNEQFF. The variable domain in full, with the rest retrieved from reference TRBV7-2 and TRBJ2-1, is GAGVSQSPSNKVTEKGKDVELRCDPISGHTALYWYRQSLGQGLEFLIYFQGNSAPDKSGLPSDRFSAERTGGSVSTLTIQRTQQEDSAVYLCASSSTGTSGNEQFFGPGTRLTVL.

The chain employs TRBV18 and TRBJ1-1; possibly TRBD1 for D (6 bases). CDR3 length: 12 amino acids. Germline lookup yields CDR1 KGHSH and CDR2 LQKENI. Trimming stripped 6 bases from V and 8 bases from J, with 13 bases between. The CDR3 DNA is TGTGCCAGCTCCCCGGGGGCAAGGGAAGCTTTCTTT. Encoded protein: CASSPGAREAFF.

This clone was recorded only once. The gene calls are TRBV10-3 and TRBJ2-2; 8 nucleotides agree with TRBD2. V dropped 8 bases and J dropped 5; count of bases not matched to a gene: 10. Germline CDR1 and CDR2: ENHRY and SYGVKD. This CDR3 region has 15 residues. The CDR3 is CAIRPGRGWTGELFF. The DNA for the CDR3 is TGTGCCATCCGTCCCGGGAGGGGGTGGACCGGGGAGCTGTTTTTT.

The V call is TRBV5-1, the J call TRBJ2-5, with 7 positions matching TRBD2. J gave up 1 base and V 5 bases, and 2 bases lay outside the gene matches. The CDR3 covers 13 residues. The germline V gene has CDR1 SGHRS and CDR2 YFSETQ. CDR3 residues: CASRSSGQETQYF. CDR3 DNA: TGCGCCAGCAGGTCTAGCGGCCAAGAGACCCAGTACTTC.

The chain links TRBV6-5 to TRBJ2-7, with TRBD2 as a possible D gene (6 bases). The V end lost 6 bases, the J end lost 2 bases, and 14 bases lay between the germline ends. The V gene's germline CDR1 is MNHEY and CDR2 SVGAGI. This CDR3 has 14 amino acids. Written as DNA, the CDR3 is TGTGCCAGCAGACCCGCACGGGGGACCTACGAGCAGTACTTC. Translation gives CASRPARGTYEQYF.

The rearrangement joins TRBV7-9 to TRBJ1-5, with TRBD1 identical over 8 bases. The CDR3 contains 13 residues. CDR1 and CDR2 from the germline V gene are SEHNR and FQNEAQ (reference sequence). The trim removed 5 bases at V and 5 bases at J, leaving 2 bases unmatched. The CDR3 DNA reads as TGTGCCAGCAGCAAGACAGGGGATCAGCCCCAGCATTTT. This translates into CASSKTGDQPQHF.

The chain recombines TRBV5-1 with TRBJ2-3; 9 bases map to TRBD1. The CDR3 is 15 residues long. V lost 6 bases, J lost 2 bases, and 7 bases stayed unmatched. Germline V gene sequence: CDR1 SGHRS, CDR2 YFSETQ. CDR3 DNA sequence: TGCGCCAGCAACCCAAGGGACAGGGACACAGATACGCAGTATTTT. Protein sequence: CASNPRDRDTDTQYF.

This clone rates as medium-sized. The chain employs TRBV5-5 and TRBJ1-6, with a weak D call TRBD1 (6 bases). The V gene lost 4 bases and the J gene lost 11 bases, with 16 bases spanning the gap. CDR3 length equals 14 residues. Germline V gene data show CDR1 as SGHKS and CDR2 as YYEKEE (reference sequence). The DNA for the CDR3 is TGTGCCAGCAGCGTCCGACAGGAAATAGCACCCCTCCACTTT. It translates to CASSVRQEIAPLHF.

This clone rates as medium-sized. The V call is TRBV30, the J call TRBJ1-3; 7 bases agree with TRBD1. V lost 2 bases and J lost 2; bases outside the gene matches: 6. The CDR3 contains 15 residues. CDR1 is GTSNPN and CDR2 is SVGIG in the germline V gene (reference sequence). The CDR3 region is CAWSPGQSAGNTIYF. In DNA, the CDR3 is TGTGCCTGGAGTCCGGGACAGTCGGCTGGAAACACCATATATTTT.

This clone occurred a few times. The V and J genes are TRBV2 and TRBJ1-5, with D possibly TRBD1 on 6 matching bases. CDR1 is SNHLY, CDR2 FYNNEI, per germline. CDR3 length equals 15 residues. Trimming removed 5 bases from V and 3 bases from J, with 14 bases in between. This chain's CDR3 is CASSRLTGTNQPQHF. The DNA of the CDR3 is TGTGCCAGCAGTAGACTGACAGGTACCAATCAGCCCCAGCATTTT.

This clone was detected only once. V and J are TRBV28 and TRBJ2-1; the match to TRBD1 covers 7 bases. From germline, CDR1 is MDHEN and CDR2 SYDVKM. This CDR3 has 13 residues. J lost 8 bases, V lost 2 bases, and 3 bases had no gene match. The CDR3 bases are TGTGCCAGCAGTTTAGAAGGGGGCGATGAGCAGTTCTTC. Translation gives CASSLEGGDEQFF.

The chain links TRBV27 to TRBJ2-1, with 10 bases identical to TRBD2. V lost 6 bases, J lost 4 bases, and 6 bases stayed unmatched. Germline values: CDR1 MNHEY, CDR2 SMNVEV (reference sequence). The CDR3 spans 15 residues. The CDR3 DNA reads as TGTGCCAGCAGGGCTAGCGGGAGAACTTACAATGAGCAGTTCTTC. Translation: CASRASGRTYNEQFF.

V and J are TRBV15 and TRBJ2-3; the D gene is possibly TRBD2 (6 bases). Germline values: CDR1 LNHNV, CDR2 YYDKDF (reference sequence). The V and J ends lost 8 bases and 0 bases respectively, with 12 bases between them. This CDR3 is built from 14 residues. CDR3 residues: CATHGGLSTDTQYF. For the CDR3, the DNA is TGTGCCACCCATGGGGGACTGAGCACAGATACGCAGTATTTT.

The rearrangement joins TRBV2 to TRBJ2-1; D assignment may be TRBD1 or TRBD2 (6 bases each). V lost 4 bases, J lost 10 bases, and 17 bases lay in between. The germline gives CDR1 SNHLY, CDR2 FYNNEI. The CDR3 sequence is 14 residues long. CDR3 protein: CASSVRGRGGEQFF. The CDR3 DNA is TGTGCCAGCAGTGTACGGGGGCGGGGAGGCGAGCAGTTCTTC.

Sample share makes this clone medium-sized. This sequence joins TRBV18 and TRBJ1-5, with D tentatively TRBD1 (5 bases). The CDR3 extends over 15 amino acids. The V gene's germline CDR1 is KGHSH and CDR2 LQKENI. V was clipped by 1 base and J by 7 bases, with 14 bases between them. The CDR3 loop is CASSPLGGIGQPQHF. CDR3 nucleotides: TGTGCCAGCTCACCACTGGGGGGGATAGGCCAGCCCCAGCATTTT.

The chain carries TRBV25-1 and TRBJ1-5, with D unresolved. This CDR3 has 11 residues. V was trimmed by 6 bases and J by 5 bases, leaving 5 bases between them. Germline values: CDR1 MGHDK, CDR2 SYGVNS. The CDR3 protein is CASRGYQPQHF. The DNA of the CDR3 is TGTGCCAGCAGAGGATATCAGCCCCAGCATTTT. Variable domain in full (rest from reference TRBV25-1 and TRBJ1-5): EADIYQTPRYLVIGTGKKITLECSQTMGHDKMYWYQQDPGMELHLIHYSYGVNSTEKGDLSSESTVSRIRTEHFPLTLESARPSHTSQYLCASRGYQPQHFGDGTRLSIL.

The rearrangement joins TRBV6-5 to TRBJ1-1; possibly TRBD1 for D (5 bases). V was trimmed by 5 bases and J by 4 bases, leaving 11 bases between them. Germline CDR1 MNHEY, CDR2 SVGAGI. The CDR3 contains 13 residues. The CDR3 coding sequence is TGTGCCAGCAGTGGGGAGGGGCGCACTGAAGCTTTCTTT. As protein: CASSGEGRTEAFF.

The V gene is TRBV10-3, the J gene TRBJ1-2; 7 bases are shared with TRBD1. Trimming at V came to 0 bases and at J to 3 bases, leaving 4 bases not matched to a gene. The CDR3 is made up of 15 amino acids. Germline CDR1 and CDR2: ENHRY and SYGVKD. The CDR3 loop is CAISESAGGHYGYTF. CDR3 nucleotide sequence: TGTGCCATCAGTGAGTCCGCAGGGGGGCACTATGGCTACACCTTC.

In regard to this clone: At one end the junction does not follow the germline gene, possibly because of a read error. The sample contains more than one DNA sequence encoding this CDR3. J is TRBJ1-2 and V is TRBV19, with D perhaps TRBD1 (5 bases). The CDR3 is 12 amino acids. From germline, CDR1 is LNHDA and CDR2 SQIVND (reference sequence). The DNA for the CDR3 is TGTGCCAGTAATACGGGGCTTGCGGGCTACACCTTT. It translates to CASNTGLAGYTF.